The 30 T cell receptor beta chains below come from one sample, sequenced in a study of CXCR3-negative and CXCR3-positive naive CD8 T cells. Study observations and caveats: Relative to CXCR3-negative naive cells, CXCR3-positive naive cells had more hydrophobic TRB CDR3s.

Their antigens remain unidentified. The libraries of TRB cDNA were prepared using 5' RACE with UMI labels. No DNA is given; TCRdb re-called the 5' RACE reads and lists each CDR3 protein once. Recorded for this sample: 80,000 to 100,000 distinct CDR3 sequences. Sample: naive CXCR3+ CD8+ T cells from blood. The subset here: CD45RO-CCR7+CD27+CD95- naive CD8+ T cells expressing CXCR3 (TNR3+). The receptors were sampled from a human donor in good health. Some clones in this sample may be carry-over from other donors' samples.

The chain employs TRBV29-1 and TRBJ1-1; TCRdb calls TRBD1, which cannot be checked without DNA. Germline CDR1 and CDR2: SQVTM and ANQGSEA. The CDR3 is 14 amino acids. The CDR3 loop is CSVEDGWAGGEAFF.

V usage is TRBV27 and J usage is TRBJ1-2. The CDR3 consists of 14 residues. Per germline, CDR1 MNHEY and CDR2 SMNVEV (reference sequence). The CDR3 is CASSLSPTFYGYTF.

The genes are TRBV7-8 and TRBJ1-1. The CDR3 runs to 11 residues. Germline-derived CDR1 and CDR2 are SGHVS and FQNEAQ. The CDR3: CASSLGSEAFF.

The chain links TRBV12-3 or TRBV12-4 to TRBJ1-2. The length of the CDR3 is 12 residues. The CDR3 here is CASSLSRAGYTF.

CDR3 loop: CSVVSLGNTIYF. The chain combines TRBV29-1 with TRBJ1-3. Germline CDR1 SQVTM, CDR2 ANQGSEA. The CDR3 contains 12 residues.

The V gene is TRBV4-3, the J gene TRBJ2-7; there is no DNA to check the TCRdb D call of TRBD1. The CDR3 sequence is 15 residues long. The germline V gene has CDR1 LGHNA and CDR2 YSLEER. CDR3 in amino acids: CASSQGVGGSYEQYF.

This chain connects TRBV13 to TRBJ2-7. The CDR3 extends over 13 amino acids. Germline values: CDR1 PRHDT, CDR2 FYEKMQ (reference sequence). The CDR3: CASSLSRSSGQYF.

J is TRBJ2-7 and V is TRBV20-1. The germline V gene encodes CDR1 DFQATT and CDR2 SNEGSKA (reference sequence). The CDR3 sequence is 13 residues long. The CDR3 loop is CSASWAERYEQYF.

The CDR3 sequence is CSGGLAELGEQYF. The rearrangement uses TRBV29-1 and TRBJ2-7; the D call from TCRdb, TRBD1, cannot be confirmed without DNA. Germline assignment: CDR1 SQVTM and CDR2 ANQGSEA. This CDR3 is 13 amino acids long.

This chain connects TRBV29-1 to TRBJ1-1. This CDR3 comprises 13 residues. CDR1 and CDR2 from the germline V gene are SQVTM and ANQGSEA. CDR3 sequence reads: CSVAGGRNTEAFF.

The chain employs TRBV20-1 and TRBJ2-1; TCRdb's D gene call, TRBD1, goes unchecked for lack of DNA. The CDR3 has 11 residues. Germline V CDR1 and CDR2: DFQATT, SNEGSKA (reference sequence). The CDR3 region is CSAPRVDEQFF.

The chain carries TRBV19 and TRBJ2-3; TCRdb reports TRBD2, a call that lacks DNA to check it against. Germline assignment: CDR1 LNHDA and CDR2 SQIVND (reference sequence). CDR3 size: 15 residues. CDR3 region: CASSIAGGRTDTQYF. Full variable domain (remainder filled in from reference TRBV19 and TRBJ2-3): DGGITQSPKYLFRKEGQNVTLSCEQNLNHDAMYWYRQDPGQGLRLIYYSQIVNDFQKGDIAEGYSVSREKKESFPLTVTSAQKNPTAFYLCASSIAGGRTDTQYFGPGTRLTVL.

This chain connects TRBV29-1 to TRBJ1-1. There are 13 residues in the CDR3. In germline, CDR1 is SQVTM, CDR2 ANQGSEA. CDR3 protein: CSVVIGMNTEAFF.

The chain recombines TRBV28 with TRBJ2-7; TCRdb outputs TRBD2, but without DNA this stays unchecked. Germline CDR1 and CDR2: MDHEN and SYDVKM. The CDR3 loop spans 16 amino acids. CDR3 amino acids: CASRGLAGGRACEQYF.

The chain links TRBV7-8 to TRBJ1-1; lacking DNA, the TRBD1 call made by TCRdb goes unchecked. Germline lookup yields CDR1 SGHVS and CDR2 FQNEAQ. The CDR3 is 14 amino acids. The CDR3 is CATGGGRLYTEAFF.

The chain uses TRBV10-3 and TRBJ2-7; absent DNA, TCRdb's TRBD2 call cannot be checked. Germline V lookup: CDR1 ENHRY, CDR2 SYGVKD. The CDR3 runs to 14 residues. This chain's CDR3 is CAIRSGTSGYEQYF.

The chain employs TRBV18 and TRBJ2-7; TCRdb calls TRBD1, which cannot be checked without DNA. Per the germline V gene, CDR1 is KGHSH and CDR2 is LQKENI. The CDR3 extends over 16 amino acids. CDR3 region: CASSTSGGESSYEQYF.

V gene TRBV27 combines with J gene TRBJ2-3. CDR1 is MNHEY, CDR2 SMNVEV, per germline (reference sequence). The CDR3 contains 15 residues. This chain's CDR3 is CASSLSAGTADTQYF.

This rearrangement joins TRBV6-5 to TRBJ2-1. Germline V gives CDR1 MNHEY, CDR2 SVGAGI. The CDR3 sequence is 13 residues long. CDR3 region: CASSYSQYNEQFF.

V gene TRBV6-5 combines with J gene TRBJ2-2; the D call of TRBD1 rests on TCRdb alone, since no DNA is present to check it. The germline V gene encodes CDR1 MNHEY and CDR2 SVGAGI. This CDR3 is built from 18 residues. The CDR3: CASSPGTETVTNTGELFF.

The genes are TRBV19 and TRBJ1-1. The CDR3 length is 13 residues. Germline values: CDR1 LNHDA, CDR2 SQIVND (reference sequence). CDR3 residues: CASTYSDLTEAFF.

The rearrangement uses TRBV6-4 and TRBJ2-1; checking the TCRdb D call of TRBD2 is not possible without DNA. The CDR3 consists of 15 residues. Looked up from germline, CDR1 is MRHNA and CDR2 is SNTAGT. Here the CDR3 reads CASSDSSGGANEQFF.

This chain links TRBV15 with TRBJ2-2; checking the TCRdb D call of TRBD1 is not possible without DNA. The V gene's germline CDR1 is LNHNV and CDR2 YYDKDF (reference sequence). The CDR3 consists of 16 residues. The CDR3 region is CATSRDRDRNTGELFF.

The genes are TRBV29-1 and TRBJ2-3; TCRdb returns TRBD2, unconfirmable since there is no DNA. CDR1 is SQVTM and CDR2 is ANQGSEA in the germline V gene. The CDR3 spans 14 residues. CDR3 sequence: CSVGLAGARDTQYF.

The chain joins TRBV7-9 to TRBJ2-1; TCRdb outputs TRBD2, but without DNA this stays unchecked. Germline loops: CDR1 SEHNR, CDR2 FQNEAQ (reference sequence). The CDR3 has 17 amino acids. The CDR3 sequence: CASSLVSSVGAHNEQFF.

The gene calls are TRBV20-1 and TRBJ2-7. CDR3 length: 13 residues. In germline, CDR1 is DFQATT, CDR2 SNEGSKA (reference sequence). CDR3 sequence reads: CSARRDFLSEQYF.

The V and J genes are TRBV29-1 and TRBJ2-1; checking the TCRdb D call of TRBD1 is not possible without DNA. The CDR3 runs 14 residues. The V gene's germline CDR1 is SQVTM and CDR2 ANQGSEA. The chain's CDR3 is CSVIGDIANNEQFF.

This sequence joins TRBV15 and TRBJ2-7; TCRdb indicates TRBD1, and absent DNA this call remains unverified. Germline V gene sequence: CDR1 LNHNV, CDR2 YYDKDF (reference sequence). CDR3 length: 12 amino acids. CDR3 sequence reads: CATSGKGEEQYF.

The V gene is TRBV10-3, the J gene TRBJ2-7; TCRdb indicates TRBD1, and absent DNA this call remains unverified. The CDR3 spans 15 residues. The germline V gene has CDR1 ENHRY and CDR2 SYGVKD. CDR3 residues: CAISEGDRRRYEQYF.

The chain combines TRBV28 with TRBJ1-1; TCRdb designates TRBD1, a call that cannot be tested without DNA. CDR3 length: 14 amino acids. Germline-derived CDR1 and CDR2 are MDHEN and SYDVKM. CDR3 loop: CASRNRGSNTEAFF.